Detailed here is one T cell receptor beta chain. Participants were aged 18 to 89 years from approximately 23 US areas. TCRdb's copy holds only in-frame clones and misses some; the assay was immunoSEQ multiplex PCR. Of 250,000 to 300,000 clones listed, roughly 88% are singletons. This record belongs to a study of blood T cell repertoires in COVID-19. Trimming stripped 3 bases from V and 7 bases from J, with 9 bases between. The CDR3 sequence is 13 residues long. Germline CDR1 is MNHEY and CDR2 is SMNVEV (reference sequence). The sample consisted of PBMCs or T cells enriched from blood (not recorded which). The source is a woman under 40 who had recovered from COVID-19. This sequence joins TRBV27 and TRBJ1-4; D not certain. The CDR3 DNA follows: TGTGCCAGCAGTTTCGCGGGGAGTGAAAAACTGTTTTTT. Translated: CASSFAGSEKLFF.